This is a list of T cell receptor beta chains from one sample in a study of shared clonotypes between healthy human individuals. Sequencing used immunoSEQ multiplex PCR; TCRdb keeps in-frame clones, though not all of them. The table shows 450,000 to 600,000 clones, with 79% occurring only once. The source material was PBMCs. The receptor source for this set is a woman aged 40 to 50 in good health. Some clones in this sample may be carry-over from other donors' samples. CDR3s include the opening cysteine and the closing phenylalanine or tryptophan. A D gene is named only where the DNA matches it firmly. Clone size is not always given. Where it is, it says once, few, many or a class for expanded clones.

cdr3_length: 12
d_call: .
v_call: TRBV25-1
clone_size: once
j_call: TRBJ2-1
cdr3_nt: TGTGCCAGCTGGGCGGGCTACAATGAGCAGTTCTTC
cdr3_aa: CASWAGYNEQFF

cdr3_length: 15
d_call: TRBD2
v_call: TRBV7-9
clone_size: .
j_call: TRBJ2-1
cdr3_nt: TGTGCCAGCAGCTTGGACGGGAGGGAATACAATGAGCAGTTCTTC
cdr3_aa: CASSLDGREYNEQFF

cdr3_length: 13
d_call: .
v_call: TRBV5-1
clone_size: few
j_call: TRBJ2-1
cdr3_nt: TGCGCCAGCAGCTCTCAGGGTTCCGATGAGCAGTTCTTC
cdr3_aa: CASSSQGSDEQFF

cdr3_length: 15
d_call: .
v_call: TRBV7-8
clone_size: .
j_call: TRBJ2-1
cdr3_nt: TGTGCCAGCAGCTTAGATGGGGGGTCCTACAATGAGCAGTTCTTC
cdr3_aa: CASSLDGGSYNEQFF

cdr3_length: 15
d_call: TRBD1
v_call: TRBV6-4
clone_size: .
j_call: TRBJ2-1
cdr3_nt: TGTGCCAGCAGTGAAGAGGACAGGGGGCTTAATGAGCAGTTCTTC
cdr3_aa: CASSEEDRGLNEQFF

cdr3_length: 18
d_call: .
v_call: TRBV28
clone_size: few
j_call: TRBJ1-4
cdr3_nt: TGTGCCAGCAGACCCCAGGGCTTCATCATCTTGACTAATGAAAAACTGTTTTTT
cdr3_aa: CASRPQGFIILTNEKLFF

cdr3_length: 11
d_call: .
v_call: TRBV30
clone_size: .
j_call: TRBJ1-1
cdr3_nt: TGTGCCTGGAGTGTACGGGTCGAAGCTTTCTTT
cdr3_aa: CAWSVRVEAFF

cdr3_length: 14
d_call: .
v_call: TRBV7-8
clone_size: .
j_call: TRBJ1-5
cdr3_nt: TGTGCCAGCAGCTTAGCGTGGTACAGGAAGCCCCAGCATTTT
cdr3_aa: CASSLAWYRKPQHF

cdr3_length: 17
d_call: .
v_call: TRBV15
clone_size: .
j_call: TRBJ1-5
cdr3_nt: TGTGCCACCAGCAGAGATCTCCCAGGTTTTGGCAATCAGCCCCAGCATTTT
cdr3_aa: CATSRDLPGFGNQPQHF

cdr3_length: 14
d_call: .
v_call: TRBV9
clone_size: .
j_call: TRBJ2-1
cdr3_nt: TGTGCCAGCAGCGTTCGGGCCTCCTACAATGAGCAGTTCTTC
cdr3_aa: CASSVRASYNEQFF

cdr3_length: 16
d_call: TRBD2
v_call: TRBV27
clone_size: .
j_call: TRBJ2-7
cdr3_nt: TGTGCCAGCAGTCCGGGACTAGCGGGTCCGGCCTACGAGCAGTACTTC
cdr3_aa: CASSPGLAGPAYEQYF

cdr3_length: 13
d_call: TRBD1
v_call: TRBV2
clone_size: .
j_call: TRBJ1-5
cdr3_nt: TGTGCCAGCACCATTACTCAGACAGGGAGGGTGCATTTT
cdr3_aa: CASTITQTGRVHF

cdr3_length: 14
d_call: TRBD1
v_call: TRBV19
clone_size: .
j_call: TRBJ2-3
cdr3_nt: TGTGCCAGTAGTATCGACAGGGTTTCAGATACGCAGTATTTT
cdr3_aa: CASSIDRVSDTQYF

cdr3_length: 11
d_call: .
v_call: TRBV30
clone_size: .
j_call: TRBJ1-1
cdr3_nt: TGTGCCTGGAGTGTAGTGGGGGTAGCTTTCTTT
cdr3_aa: CAWSVVGVAFF

cdr3_length: 16
d_call: .
v_call: TRBV7-2
clone_size: .
j_call: TRBJ2-2
cdr3_nt: TGTGCCAGCAGCTTAGCCGGGTCGACGAACACCGGGGAGCTGTTTTTT
cdr3_aa: CASSLAGSTNTGELFF

cdr3_length: 18
d_call: .
v_call: TRBV7-9
clone_size: .
j_call: TRBJ2-3
cdr3_nt: TGTGCCAGCAGCTCAGGACCCTATATGATTACCTCCACAGATACGCAGTATTTT
cdr3_aa: CASSSGPYMITSTDTQYF

cdr3_length: 15
d_call: .
v_call: TRBV5-4
clone_size: .
j_call: TRBJ2-3
cdr3_nt: TGTGCCAGCAGCACCACAGGGATATACACAGATACGCAGTATTTT
cdr3_aa: CASSTTGIYTDTQYF

cdr3_length: 12
d_call: .
v_call: TRBV28
clone_size: .
j_call: TRBJ2-3
cdr3_nt: TGTGCCACCATAACTAATACAGATACGCAGTATTTT
cdr3_aa: CATITNTDTQYF

cdr3_length: 15
d_call: .
v_call: TRBV7-2
clone_size: .
j_call: TRBJ2-2
cdr3_nt: TGTGCCAGCAGCGTGACAAGACAGAACACCGGGGAGCTGTTTTTT
cdr3_aa: CASSVTRQNTGELFF

cdr3_length: 14
d_call: TRBD2
v_call: TRBV10-3
clone_size: .
j_call: TRBJ2-7
cdr3_nt: TGTGCCATCCGTATATGGGAGGGTTCCTACGAGCAGTACTTC
cdr3_aa: CAIRIWEGSYEQYF

cdr3_length: 17
d_call: TRBD2
v_call: TRBV7-6
clone_size: .
j_call: TRBJ2-1
cdr3_nt: TGTGCCAGCAGCCCAACGACTAGCAGGAGCTCCTACAATGAGCAGTTCTTC
cdr3_aa: CASSPTTSRSSYNEQFF

cdr3_length: 13
d_call: .
v_call: TRBV6-5
clone_size: .
j_call: TRBJ2-1
cdr3_nt: TGTGCCAGCAGTCGGAGTTCCTACAATGAGCAGTTCTTC
cdr3_aa: CASSRSSYNEQFF

cdr3_length: 12
d_call: TRBD1
v_call: TRBV27
clone_size: .
j_call: TRBJ1-5
cdr3_nt: TGTGCCAGCAGTCCCACAGGGGGGCCCCAGCATTTT
cdr3_aa: CASSPTGGPQHF

cdr3_length: 15
d_call: .
v_call: TRBV6-6
clone_size: .
j_call: TRBJ1-5
cdr3_nt: TGTGCCAGCAGTTACGGGCAGGGGATGGGTCAGCCCCAGCATTTT
cdr3_aa: CASSYGQGMGQPQHF

cdr3_length: 14
d_call: .
v_call: TRBV27
clone_size: .
j_call: TRBJ2-3
cdr3_nt: TGTGCCAGCCGAACCCCCGGGCAAACAGATACGCAGTATTTT
cdr3_aa: CASRTPGQTDTQYF

cdr3_length: 15
d_call: TRBD1
v_call: TRBV10-1
clone_size: .
j_call: TRBJ2-7
cdr3_nt: TGCGCCAGCAGTGGTTCCGGGACAGCCGCCTACGAGCAGTACTTC
cdr3_aa: CASSGSGTAAYEQYF

cdr3_length: 15
d_call: TRBD1
v_call: TRBV7-6
clone_size: .
j_call: TRBJ2-7
cdr3_nt: TGTGCCAGCAGCTCATGGGGACAGGGTGTAGGCGAGCAGTACTTC
cdr3_aa: CASSSWGQGVGEQYF

cdr3_length: 17
d_call: TRBD1
v_call: TRBV19
clone_size: .
j_call: TRBJ1-2
cdr3_nt: TGTGCCAGTAGTCCAAGGACAGGGGCCCTCACCTACTATGGCTACACCTTC
cdr3_aa: CASSPRTGALTYYGYTF

cdr3_length: 15
d_call: .
v_call: TRBV5-1
clone_size: .
j_call: TRBJ2-7
cdr3_nt: TGCGCCAGCAGCTTCGGCAGGGGACTTCTTTACGAGCAGTACTTC
cdr3_aa: CASSFGRGLLYEQYF

cdr3_length: 15
d_call: .
v_call: TRBV23-1
clone_size: .
j_call: TRBJ2-2
cdr3_nt: TGCGCCAGCAGTCAATGTAGGGAGGAAACCGGGGAGCTGTTTTTT
cdr3_aa: CASSQCREETGELFF

cdr3_length: 14
d_call: .
v_call: TRBV19
clone_size: .
j_call: TRBJ1-1
cdr3_nt: TGTGCCAGTAGTAATAGCCCGGGGGACACTGAAGCTTTCTTT
cdr3_aa: CASSNSPGDTEAFF

cdr3_length: 14
d_call: .
v_call: TRBV4-3
clone_size: .
j_call: TRBJ2-2
cdr3_nt: TGCGCCAGCAGCTTCAGAAGGGGGACCGGGGAGCTGTTTTTT
cdr3_aa: CASSFRRGTGELFF

cdr3_length: 14
d_call: TRBD1
v_call: TRBV4-3
clone_size: .
j_call: TRBJ1-1
cdr3_nt: TGCGCCAGCAGCCGCGACAGGGGGTCCCCTGAAGCTTTCTTT
cdr3_aa: CASSRDRGSPEAFF

cdr3_length: 15
d_call: .
v_call: TRBV11-2
clone_size: once
j_call: TRBJ2-3
cdr3_nt: TGTGCCAGCAGCTTAGATCCGAGTTTTGCAGATACGCAGTATTTT
cdr3_aa: CASSLDPSFADTQYF

cdr3_length: 12
d_call: .
v_call: TRBV5-1
clone_size: .
j_call: TRBJ2-1
cdr3_nt: TGCGCCAGCAGCACAGGGTGGGATGAGCAGTTCTTC
cdr3_aa: CASSTGWDEQFF

cdr3_length: 14
d_call: .
v_call: TRBV7-8
clone_size: .
j_call: TRBJ2-7
cdr3_nt: TGTGCCAGCAGCATCCGGGCCTTGTTGGACGAGCAGTACTTC
cdr3_aa: CASSIRALLDEQYF

cdr3_length: 16
d_call: .
v_call: TRBV2
clone_size: .
j_call: TRBJ2-1
cdr3_nt: TGTGCCAGCAGTGAACCTCGGGCGGGCTTCTACAATGAGCAGTTCTTC
cdr3_aa: CASSEPRAGFYNEQFF

cdr3_length: 17
d_call: TRBD2
v_call: TRBV19
clone_size: .
j_call: TRBJ2-7
cdr3_nt: TGTGCCAGTAGTATGAAGGCCTGGAGCGGGGACTCCTACGAGCAGTACTTC
cdr3_aa: CASSMKAWSGDSYEQYF

cdr3_length: 12
d_call: .
v_call: TRBV2
clone_size: .
j_call: TRBJ2-7
cdr3_nt: TGTGCCAGCAGTCCCGACTTCCCCGAGCAGTACTTC
cdr3_aa: CASSPDFPEQYF

cdr3_length: 14
d_call: .
v_call: TRBV15
clone_size: .
j_call: TRBJ2-5
cdr3_nt: TGTGCCACCAGCGGTCAGGGACCTCAAGAGACCCAGTACTTC
cdr3_aa: CATSGQGPQETQYF

cdr3_length: 14
d_call: .
v_call: TRBV4-2
clone_size: once
j_call: TRBJ2-7
cdr3_nt: TGTGCCAGCAGCCCCGAGGGGCCTACCTACGAGCAGTACTTC
cdr3_aa: CASSPEGPTYEQYF

cdr3_length: 20
d_call: TRBD2
v_call: TRBV18
clone_size: .
j_call: TRBJ2-5
cdr3_nt: TGTGCCAGCTCACCGAGGACGGTTAGCGGGAGTTTAGTAACGCGAGAGACCCAGTACTTC
cdr3_aa: CASSPRTVSGSLVTRETQYF

cdr3_length: 15
d_call: .
v_call: TRBV21-1
clone_size: .
j_call: TRBJ2-3
cdr3_nt: TGTGCCAGCAGCTGGCGGACTAGCGCCACAGATACGCAGTATTTT
cdr3_aa: CASSWRTSATDTQYF

cdr3_length: 16
d_call: TRBD1
v_call: TRBV16
clone_size: many
j_call: TRBJ2-3
cdr3_nt: TGTGCCAGCAGCCCCGGACAGGGGTTCTTCTCAGATACGCAGTATTTT
cdr3_aa: CASSPGQGFFSDTQYF

cdr3_length: 16
d_call: TRBD2
v_call: TRBV7-9
clone_size: .
j_call: TRBJ2-3
cdr3_nt: TGTGCCAGCAGCTTCGGGACTAGCGGGGCCACAGATACGCAGTATTTT
cdr3_aa: CASSFGTSGATDTQYF

cdr3_length: 15
d_call: .
v_call: TRBV7-2
clone_size: .
j_call: TRBJ2-3
cdr3_nt: TGTGCCAGCAGCTTACGGCCTAGCGGCACAGATACGCAGTATTTT
cdr3_aa: CASSLRPSGTDTQYF

cdr3_length: 13
d_call: .
v_call: TRBV7-3
clone_size: .
j_call: TRBJ1-1
cdr3_nt: TGTGCCAGCAGCCAAACAGGGCCCACTGAAGCTTTCTTT
cdr3_aa: CASSQTGPTEAFF